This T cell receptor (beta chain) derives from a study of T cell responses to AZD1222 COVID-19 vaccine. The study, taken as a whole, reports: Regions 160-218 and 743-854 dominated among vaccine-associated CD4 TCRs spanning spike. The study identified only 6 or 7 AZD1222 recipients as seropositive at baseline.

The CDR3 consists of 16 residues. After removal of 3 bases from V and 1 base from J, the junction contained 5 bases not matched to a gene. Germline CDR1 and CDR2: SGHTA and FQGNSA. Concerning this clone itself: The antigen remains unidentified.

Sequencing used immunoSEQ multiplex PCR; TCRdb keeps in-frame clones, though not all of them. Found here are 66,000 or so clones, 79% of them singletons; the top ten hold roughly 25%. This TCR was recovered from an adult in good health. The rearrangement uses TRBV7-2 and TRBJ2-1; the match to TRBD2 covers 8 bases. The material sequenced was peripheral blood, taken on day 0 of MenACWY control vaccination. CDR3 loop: CASSFTTSASYNEQFF. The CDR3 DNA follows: TGTGCCAGCAGCTTTACGACTAGCGCATCCTACAATGAGCAGTTCTTC.